What follows is one T cell receptor beta chain and its context. This clonotype was picked up a small number of times. The specificity of this receptor is unknown. No base quality information exists; no much larger clone differs at one position. Sequenced on an Illumina HiSeq 1500. TCRdb reanalyzed the raw reads on its own, using fastp at Q25 for trimming and MiXCR for clone calling, and kept in-frame beta chains. Duplicate CDR3 protein sequences are folded into a single record with the most common DNA and genes. This sample comprises 300,000 or so distinct CDR3 sequences, about 9.2% of them detected only once. 2% to 3% of the sample is held by the ten biggest clonotypes. CDR1 and CDR2 (KGHSH, LQKENI) derive from the germline V gene. There are 15 amino acids in the CDR3, from cysteine to phenylalanine inclusive. The kept DNA is CDR3 alone, 45 bases in frame from the first base. V and J are trimmed by 1 base and 7 bases, and the gene matches miss 5 bases of the junction.

The sample is drawn from a study of T cell repertoires in cytomegalovirus infection (dated by TCRdb to between 2018 and 2021). Background on the whole study: Donor HLA type was relevant to the analysis, because carriage of CMV infection together with the matching HLA type was indicated by public TCR beta signatures.

Beyond this particular receptor, the publication reports: The ex vivo response was dominated by HLA-C-restricted CMV-specific TCR beta clonotypes, which also provided the single most frequent clonotype in two of eight donors. In both this cohort and an independent cohort of a few hundred donors, the cumulative frequency of public TCR beta family members distinguished carriers of CMV infection plus the relevant HLA type.

The receptor was derived from a human donor in good health (CMV status not recorded). Some clones in this sample may be carry-over from other donors' samples. This chain is built from TRBV18 and TRBJ2-1; 9 middle bases align to TRBD1. Sequencing input: PBMCs. The sequenced DNA is TGTGCCAGCTCACCACGACAGGGGGAAGAGAATGAGCAGTTCTTC. This encodes CASSPRQGEENEQFF.